One T cell receptor (beta chain) is described in this entry. This sample stems from a study of blood T cells in healthy people across ages. CDR1 and CDR2 (germline): DFQATT, SNEGSKA (reference sequence). The trim removed 6 bases at V and 6 bases at J, leaving 12 bases unmatched. The CDR3 runs to 15 residues. It was with a sample-barcoded 5' primer and a J-beta primer mix that a second PCR of roughly 7 to 11 cycles was run. TCRdb fed the 5' RACE reads into MiXCR, producing one record per CDR3 protein. The sample includes over 1,500,000 distinct CDR3 sequences, 30% to 40% of them seen just once. This TCR came from a human donor in good health. The chain couples TRBV20-1 to TRBJ1-5, with TRBD1 matching 9 bases. Sample: blood. The DNA of the CDR3 is TGCAGTGCAAGTCCCGGGACAGGGTTCAGTCAGCCCCAGCATTTT. The encoded protein is CSASPGTGFSQPQHF.